The 10 T cell receptor beta chains listed next were all sequenced from one sample in a study of cytomegalovirus exposure and HLA in healthy donors (dated by TCRdb to the late 2010s). The method behind the library was the immunoSEQ multiplex PCR assay. For the multiplex PCR, a mixture combining 60 forward primers for TCR Vbeta segments and 13 reverse primers for TCR Jbeta segments was used. In its TCRdb copy, this immuneACCESS table keeps in-frame sequences only and misses some clones. Where compared with another copy, unresolved V genes explain less than half of these, and the others have no known cause. This sample's records show 110,000 to 150,000 clones. Of the sample, 2% to 2.5% is held by the ten largest clones. Sequencing used PBMCs. Receptors originate from a woman under 30 in good health and CMV-seronegative.

The genes are TRBV5-1 and TRBJ2-3, with TRBD1 matching 7 bases. The V gene's germline CDR1 is SGHRS and CDR2 YFSETQ. This CDR3 contains 14 residues. V lost 4 bases and J lost 2; bases outside the gene matches: 4. The CDR3 loop is CASSTGQTTDTQYF. The CDR3 DNA reads as TGCGCCAGCAGCACGGGACAGACCACAGATACGCAGTATTTT.

V gene TRBV6-1 combines with J gene TRBJ1-2; 8 bases map to TRBD1. CDR3 length: 14 residues. The germline CDR1 and CDR2 sequences are MNHNS and SASEGT. Losses at the gene ends were 3 bases for V and 7 bases for J; bases not matched to a gene: 7. The CDR3 DNA reads TGTGCCAGCAGTGAGAGGACAGGGTCTAGTGGCTACACCTTC. Translating gives CASSERTGSSGYTF.

This chain links TRBV7-6 with TRBJ1-1; the D gene is possibly TRBD1 (5 bases). Between the trimmed V and J ends, which lost 0 bases and 4 bases, there was a span of 9 bases. The germline V gene has CDR1 SGHVS and CDR2 FNYEAQ. The CDR3 spans 14 residues. CDR3 nucleotides: TGTGCCAGCAGCTTAGCTCAGGGATCCACTGAAGCTTTCTTT. Its translation: CASSLAQGSTEAFF.

The rearrangement links TRBV6-1 to TRBJ1-6, with TRBD1 identical over 8 bases. The J segment lost 5 bases and the V segment lost 4 bases, leaving 7 bases of the junction unmatched. The CDR3 contains 16 residues. The germline gives CDR1 MNHNS, CDR2 SASEGT. In DNA form, the CDR3 reads TGTGCCAGCAGTGGGGGGACAGGTTTAGATAATTCACCCCTCCACTTT. Amino acid sequence: CASSGGTGLDNSPLHF.

The rearrangement uses TRBV19 and TRBJ2-2; 10 positions match TRBD2. This CDR3 spans 17 amino acids. Looked up from germline, CDR1 is LNHDA and CDR2 is SQIVND (reference sequence). The V gene end was trimmed by 6 bases and the J gene end by 4 bases; junction bases not matched to a gene: 11. Written as DNA, the CDR3 is TGTGCCAGTAGCTGGCTAGCGGGAGATCGTGGCACCGGGGAGCTGTTTTTT. It codes for CASSWLAGDRGTGELFF.

The rearrangement uses TRBV30 and TRBJ2-3; TRBD2 agrees at 7 bases. The CDR3 covers 12 residues. From germline, CDR1 is GTSNPN and CDR2 SVGIG (reference sequence). The chain's CDR3 is CASVREADTQYF. The CDR3 region has the DNA TGTGCTTCAGTACGGGAGGCAGATACGCAGTATTTT.

This sequence joins TRBV6-1 and TRBJ2-1; TRBD1 aligns across 10 bases. Looked up from germline, CDR1 is MNHNS and CDR2 is SASEGT. This CDR3 comprises 15 residues. V shed 5 bases, J shed 4 bases, and the junction held 5 bases outside the gene matches. The chain's CDR3 is CASSFDRGLYNEQFF. For the CDR3, the DNA is TGTGCCAGCAGTTTTGACAGGGGGCTGTACAATGAGCAGTTCTTC.

The chain couples TRBV4-1 to TRBJ2-1; 7 bases match TRBD1. V lost 1 base, J lost 9 bases, and 18 bases stayed unmatched. CDR3 length: 18 residues. CDR1 and CDR2 from the germline V gene are MGHRA and YSYEKL. This CDR3 is CASSQGSGSLRTGGEQFF. The CDR3 DNA sequence: TGCGCCAGCAGCCAAGGAAGTGGGTCCCTTAGGACAGGAGGTGAGCAGTTCTTC.

The chain combines TRBV29-1 with TRBJ1-1; TRBD1 matches 7 bases. Germline-derived CDR1 and CDR2 are SQVTM and ANQGSEA. This CDR3 is built from 14 residues. V lost 3 bases, J lost 1 base, and 5 bases stayed unmatched. This chain's CDR3 is CSVDQGQTNTEAFF. DNA for the CDR3: TGCAGCGTTGACCAGGGACAGACGAACACTGAAGCTTTCTTT.

The gene calls are TRBV18 and TRBJ1-2, with 12 bases that match TRBD1. CDR1 and CDR2 from the germline V gene are KGHSH and LQKENI. Unmatched junction bases numbered 5, after V lost 1 base and J lost 8 bases. The CDR3 sequence is 15 residues long. The DNA for the CDR3 is TGTGCCAGCTCACCACAGGGACAGGGGGCGCAAGGCTACACCTTC. It yields the protein CASSPQGQGAQGYTF.